This T cell receptor (beta chain) was documented in a study of Graves' ophthalmopathy and Graves' hyperthyroidism. General study points: Detected in blood as well were most expanded thyroid clonotypes with frequency above 0.001. A classifier, a 13-signature model, separated ophthalmopathy from stable hyperthyroidism with approximately 88% sensitivity and around 80% specificity.

Germline values: CDR1 SGHVS, CDR2 FQNEAQ. The CDR3 has 12 residues. For this clonotype: Its cognate antigen is unknown. Its ends do not fully match the called genes, so a read error is possible.

Amplified material comprised TCR beta CDR3 regions derived from RNA transcripts. The first-round RT-PCR employed HTBI primers together with the Qiagen OneStep RT-PCR kit. A multiplex PCR was then performed as the second round. TCRdb called the multiplex PCR reads again in MiXCR, with one record for every CDR3 protein. In the table there are a few hundred thousand distinct CDR3 sequences, about 35% of which are singletons. The chain joins TRBV7-8 to TRBJ2-7; perhaps TRBD2 as D (5 bases). Sequencing input: peripheral blood or thyroid tissue (not recorded which). The receptor's source is an adult man with Graves' hyperthyroidism. The CDR3 DNA reads as TGTGCCAGCAGCCGGGCTAGCTACGAGCAGCACTTC. Its protein product is CASSRASYEQHF.